The 5 T cell receptor beta chains reported below all come from one sample, sequenced in a study of naive and memory T cell subsets. Two oligonucleotides, mixed equimolar, formed the beta constant-region primer covering TRBC1 and TRBC2. Nested alpha and beta constant-region primers with the SP2 primer drove four PCR rounds on ligated cDNA. TCRdb processed the UMI-ligation and nested PCR reads anew with MiXCR; each CDR3 protein has one entry. The sample lists roughly 130,000 distinct CDR3 sequences, roughly 36% occurring once. Sequencing was performed on central memory CD4+ T cells from blood. The receptors were sampled from a human donor in good health.

The genes are TRBV27 and TRBJ2-5, with D perhaps being TRBD1 or TRBD2 (6 bases each). The CDR3 totals 14 residues. Looked up from germline, CDR1 is MNHEY and CDR2 is SMNVEV (reference sequence). V was cut by 6 bases and J by 4 bases, with 15 bases left in between. CDR3 nucleotides: TGTGCCAGCAGCCCCTATCGGGGGCCAGAGACCCAGTACTTC. Protein product: CASSPYRGPETQYF.

This clonotype was recorded a few times. The CDR3 loop is CASSTYSQGIGELFF. CDR3 nucleotide sequence: TGTGCCAGCAGCACCTACTCACAGGGGATCGGGGAGCTGTTTTTT. The chain combines TRBV5-8 with TRBJ2-2; TRBD1 agrees at 7 bases. In germline, CDR1 is SGHTS, CDR2 YDEGEE. The CDR3 length is 15 residues. V gave up 4 bases and J gave up 7 bases; unmatched junction bases: 10.

CDR3 residues: CSARDLGTSSYEQYF. CDR3 bases: TGCAGTGCTAGAGATTTGGGGACTAGCTCCTACGAGCAGTACTTC. The V call is TRBV20-1, the J call TRBJ2-7; 8 bases are a match to TRBD2. The CDR3 has 15 residues. Germline CDR1 reads DFQATT; CDR2 reads SNEGSKA (reference sequence). The ends lost 0 bases at V and 0 bases at J; junction bases unmatched: 4.

The chain joins TRBV12-3 or TRBV12-4 to TRBJ2-7, with 8 bases fitting TRBD1. The CDR3 is 15 amino acids. Trimming removed 5 bases from V and 3 bases from J; junction bases left unmatched: 9. CDR3 DNA: TGTGCCAGCAGTCCATATGGGACAGGCAGCTACGAGCAGTACTTC. As protein: CASSPYGTGSYEQYF.

V is TRBV24-1 and J is TRBJ2-3; D is possibly TRBD2 (5 bases). The length of the CDR3 is 16 residues. The V gene's germline CDR1 is KGHDR and CDR2 SFDVKD. V lost 2 bases and J lost 1, with 12 bases in between. The CDR3, as DNA: TGTGCCACCAGTGATTACTGGCTAGCAGGCACAGATACGCAGTATTTT. Protein sequence: CATSDYWLAGTDTQYF.